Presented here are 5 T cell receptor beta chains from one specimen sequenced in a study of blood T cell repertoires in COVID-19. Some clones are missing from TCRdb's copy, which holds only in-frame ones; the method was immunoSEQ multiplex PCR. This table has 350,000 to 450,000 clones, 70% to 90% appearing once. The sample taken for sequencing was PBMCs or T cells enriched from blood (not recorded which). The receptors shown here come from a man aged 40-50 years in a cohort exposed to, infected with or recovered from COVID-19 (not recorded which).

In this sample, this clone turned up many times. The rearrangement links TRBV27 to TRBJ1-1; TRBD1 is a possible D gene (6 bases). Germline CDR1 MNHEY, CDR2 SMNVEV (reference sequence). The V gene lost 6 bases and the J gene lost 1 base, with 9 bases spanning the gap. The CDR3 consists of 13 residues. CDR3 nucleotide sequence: TGTGCCAGCAGGAACAGGGAGAACACTGAAGCTTTCTTT. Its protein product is CASRNRENTEAFF.

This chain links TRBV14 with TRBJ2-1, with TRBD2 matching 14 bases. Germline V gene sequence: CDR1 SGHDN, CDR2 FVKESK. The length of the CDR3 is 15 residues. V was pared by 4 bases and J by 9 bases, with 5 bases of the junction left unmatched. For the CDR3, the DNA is TGTGCCAGCAGCCGTGGACTAGCGGGAGGAACTGAGCAGTTCTTC. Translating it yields CASSRGLAGGTEQFF.

CDR3 protein: CASSTGTGSLLEQYF. CDR3 in DNA: TGTGCCAGCAGCACCGGGACAGGGTCCCTCCTTGAGCAGTACTTC. The V call is TRBV7-9, the J call TRBJ2-7; TRBD1 matches 9 bases. V shed 5 bases and J 7 bases; nucleotides not matched to a gene: 12. The CDR3 runs to 15 residues. CDR1 is SEHNR, CDR2 FQNEAQ, per germline (reference sequence).

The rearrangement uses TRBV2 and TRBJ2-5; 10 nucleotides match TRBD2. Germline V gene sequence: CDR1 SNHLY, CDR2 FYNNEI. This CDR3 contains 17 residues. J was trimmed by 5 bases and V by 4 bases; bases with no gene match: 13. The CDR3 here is CASSAPSGSVSSETQYF. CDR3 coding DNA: TGTGCCAGCAGTGCACCTAGCGGGAGTGTCTCCAGCGAGACCCAGTACTTC.

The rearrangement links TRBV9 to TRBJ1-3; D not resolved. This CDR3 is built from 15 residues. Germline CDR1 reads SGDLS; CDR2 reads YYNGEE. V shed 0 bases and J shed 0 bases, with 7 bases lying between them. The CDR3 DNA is TGTGCCAGCAGCGTAGAGGCGGTCTCTGGAAACACCATATATTTT. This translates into CASSVEAVSGNTIYF.